These 16 T cell receptor beta chains were sequenced from one sample in a study of graft-versus-host responses after intestinal transplantation. Some clones are missing from TCRdb's copy, which holds only in-frame ones; the method was immunoSEQ multiplex PCR. This table has 14,000 or so clones, over 75% appearing once. Processing of graft tissue released intraepithelial and lamina propria lymphocytes. Sequencing used ileum tissue, obtained roughly 28 days after intestinal transplant. The origin of the receptors is a human patient who received an intestinal transplant, so some T cells may come from the graft donor.

This chain uses TRBV19 with TRBJ1-1; the D is unclear. CDR3 length: 12 residues. With 3 bases removed from V and 5 bases from J, the gap between germline ends came to 7 bases. The germline V gene has CDR1 LNHDA and CDR2 SQIVND (reference sequence). CDR3 sequence: CASSMRGTEAFF. The CDR3 nucleotides read TGTGCCAGTAGTATGCGGGGTACTGAAGCTTTCTTT.

This clone turned up a few times. This chain connects TRBV21-1 to TRBJ2-7; the D segment call TRBD2 is taken from the table without a DNA check. TRBV21-1 is flagged as a pseudogene. The CDR3 has 15 amino acids. The CDR3 reads CASRGTSGGRNEQYV. Written as DNA, the CDR3 is TGTGCCAGCAGGGGGACTAGCGGGGGGCGGAACGAGCAGTACGTC.

This clone occurred a few times. The chain combines TRBV4-3 with TRBJ1-5, with 8 bases aligning to TRBD1. Germline V lookup: CDR1 LGHNA, CDR2 YSLEER. This CDR3 has 15 residues. With V trimmed by 3 bases and J by 4 bases, 5 bases remained unmatched. This CDR3 is CASSHSGTGNQPQHF. CDR3 coding DNA: TGCGCCAGCAGCCACTCCGGGACAGGTAATCAGCCCCAGCATTTT.

The chain has TRBV15 and TRBJ1-3, with 7 bases matching TRBD1. The germline V gene encodes CDR1 LNHNV and CDR2 YYDKDF (reference sequence). The CDR3 length is 13 residues. V was clipped by 5 bases and J by 2 bases; unmatched bases: 0. The CDR3 DNA is TGTGCCACCAGCCAGGGGGCTGGAAACACCATATATTTT. It encodes CATSQGAGNTIYF.

This clone was seen a few times. The chain joins TRBV4-1 to TRBJ2-5; 11 nucleotides line up with TRBD2. Germline V lookup: CDR1 MGHRA, CDR2 YSYEKL. The CDR3 has 17 residues. Germline trimming cut 0 bases from V and 1 base from J; bases unmatched to any gene: 4. The CDR3 DNA reads as TGCGCCAGCAGCCAAGATCTAGCGGGGGGATTCCAAGAGACCCAGTACTTC. It yields the protein CASSQDLAGGFQETQYF.

The rearrangement links TRBV11-2 to TRBJ2-5; D might be TRBD1 (6 bases). Trimming removed 3 bases at V and 5 bases at J, with 16 bases between. Germline lookup yields CDR1 SGHAT and CDR2 FQNNGV. This CDR3 spans 15 amino acids. The CDR3 nucleotides are TGTGCCAGCAGCTTTCTTGGGGGCCCGGCTGAGACCCAGTACTTC. Translating it yields CASSFLGGPAETQYF. Together with reference TRBV11-2 and TRBJ2-5, the CDR3 gives the full variable domain: EAGVAQSPRYKIIEKRQSVAFWCNPISGHATLYWYQQILGQGPKLLIQFQNNGVVDDSQLPKDRFSAERLKGVDSTLKIQPAKLEDSAVYLCASSFLGGPAETQYFGPGTRLLVL.

The sample holds a few counts of this clone. The J gene is TRBJ2-5, the V gene TRBV10-3; D not resolved. Trimming took off 1 base at V and 3 bases at J, with 6 bases between the two ends. The CDR3 length is 13 residues. In germline, CDR1 is ENHRY, CDR2 SYGVKD. The chain's CDR3 is CAISEFTEETQYF. Written as DNA, the CDR3 is TGTGCCATCAGTGAGTTTACAGAAGAGACCCAGTACTTC.

This clone was seen only once. The rearrangement joins TRBV6-1 to TRBJ1-2, with D perhaps matching TRBD1 (5 bases). The CDR3 contains 16 residues. The V end was cut by 2 bases, the J end by 0 bases, with 13 bases between. Germline CDR1 and CDR2: MNHNS and SASEGT. The CDR3 coding sequence is TGTGCCAGCAGTGAATCCGACAGTCGTCCTAACTATGGCTACACCTTC. Its protein is CASSESDSRPNYGYTF.

The chain carries TRBV9 and TRBJ1-4, with 7 bases lining up with TRBD1. CDR3 length: 15 amino acids. V lost 4 bases, J lost 0 bases, and 3 bases stayed unmatched. CDR1 SGDLS and CDR2 YYNGEE come from the germline V gene. CDR3 in DNA: TGTGCCAGCAGCCTAGGGACAGCAACTAATGAAAAACTGTTTTTT. It codes for CASSLGTATNEKLFF.

Here the CDR3 DNA reads TGTGCCAGCAGTGAAGCGCCCAGGGTACTAGCCAAAAACATTCAGTACTTC. As protein: CASSEAPRVLAKNIQYF. The rearrangement links TRBV2 to TRBJ2-4, with D possibly being TRBD1 (5 bases). Germline CDR1 is SNHLY and CDR2 is FYNNEI. This CDR3 is 17 amino acids long. Trimming took off 0 bases at V and 0 bases at J, with 12 bases between the two ends. Looking up the rest from reference TRBV2 and TRBJ2-4 gives the full variable domain: EPEVTQTPSHQVTQMGQEVILRCVPISNHLYFYWYRQILGQKVEFLVSFYNNEISEKSEIFDDQFSVERPDGSNFTLKIRSTKLEDSAMYFCASSEAPRVLAKNIQYFGAGTRLSVL.

The chain has TRBV4-3 and TRBJ2-1, with TRBD2 matching 12 bases. CDR1 and CDR2 from the germline V gene are LGHNA and YSLEER. The V gene end was trimmed by 0 bases and the J gene end by 14 bases; junction bases not matched to a gene: 14. CDR3 length: 17 amino acids. This chain's CDR3 is CASSQDGTSGYGAREFF. The CDR3 DNA follows: TGCGCCAGCAGCCAAGATGGGACTAGCGGGTATGGGGCGAGGGAGTTCTTC.

V usage is TRBV7-8 and J usage is TRBJ2-3; D is unresolved. V lost 5 bases to trimming and J lost 2 bases, with 8 bases between them. Germline CDR1 is SGHVS and CDR2 is FQNEAQ. CDR3 length: 13 amino acids. The CDR3 DNA sequence: TGTGCCAGCAGCCTCGCGGACACAGATACGCAGTATTTT. Residues: CASSLADTDTQYF.

The chain is built from TRBV27 and TRBJ2-1, with 11 bases fitting TRBD1. J was trimmed by 9 bases and V by 5 bases; bases with no gene match: 9. Per germline, CDR1 MNHEY and CDR2 SMNVEV (reference sequence). The CDR3 extends over 15 amino acids. The CDR3 DNA is TGTGCCAGCAGTCCGGGGGGACAGGGGGTTGCTGAGCAGTTCTTC. This encodes CASSPGGQGVAEQFF.

The rearrangement links TRBV19 to TRBJ2-7; 7 bases align to TRBD2. Trimming took 5 bases from V and 5 from J; bases not matched to a gene: 6. The CDR3 loop spans 13 amino acids. Germline V gives CDR1 LNHDA, CDR2 SQIVND (reference sequence). Here the CDR3 DNA reads TGTGCCAGTAGTCCCGACGGGACTAACGAGCAGTACGTC. Translation gives CASSPDGTNEQYV.

The genes are TRBV30 and TRBJ1-4; the match to TRBD1 covers 7 bases. Per the germline V gene, CDR1 is GTSNPN and CDR2 is SVGIG (reference sequence). The CDR3 has 12 residues. J lost 6 bases, V lost 4 bases, and 2 bases had no gene match. CDR3 sequence reads: CAWKGAHEKLFF. CDR3 sequence (DNA): TGTGCCTGGAAGGGGGCTCATGAAAAACTGTTTTTT.

V gene TRBV4-3 combines with J gene TRBJ2-2; 7 bases agree with TRBD2. The CDR3 has 14 amino acids. Germline-derived CDR1 and CDR2 are LGHNA and YSLEER. V was pared by 3 bases and J by 8 bases, with 6 bases of the junction left unmatched. CDR3 amino acids: CASSHREGGGELFF. The CDR3, as DNA: TGCGCCAGCAGCCACAGGGAGGGTGGGGGGGAGCTGTTTTTT.